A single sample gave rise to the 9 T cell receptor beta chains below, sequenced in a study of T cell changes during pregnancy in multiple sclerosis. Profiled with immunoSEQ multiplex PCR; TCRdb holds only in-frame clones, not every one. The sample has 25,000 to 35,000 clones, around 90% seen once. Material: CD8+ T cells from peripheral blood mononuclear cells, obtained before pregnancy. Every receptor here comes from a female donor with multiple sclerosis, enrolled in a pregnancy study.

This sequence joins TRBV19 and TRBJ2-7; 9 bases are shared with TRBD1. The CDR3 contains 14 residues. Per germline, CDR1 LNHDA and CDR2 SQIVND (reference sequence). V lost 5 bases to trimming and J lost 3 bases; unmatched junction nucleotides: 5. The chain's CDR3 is CASSSRTGDYEQYF. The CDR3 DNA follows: TGTGCCAGTAGTTCCAGGACAGGGGACTACGAGCAGTACTTC. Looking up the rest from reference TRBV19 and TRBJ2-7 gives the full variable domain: DGGITQSPKYLFRKEGQNVTLSCEQNLNHDAMYWYRQDPGQGLRLIYYSQIVNDFQKGDIAEGYSVSREKKESFPLTVTSAQKNPTAFYLCASSSRTGDYEQYFGPGTRLTVT.

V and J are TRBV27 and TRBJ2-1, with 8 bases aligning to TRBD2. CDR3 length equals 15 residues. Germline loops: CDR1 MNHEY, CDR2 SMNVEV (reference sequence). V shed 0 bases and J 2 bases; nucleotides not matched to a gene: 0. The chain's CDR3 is CASSLSSGAYNEQFF. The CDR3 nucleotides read TGTGCCAGCAGTTTATCTAGCGGGGCCTACAATGAGCAGTTCTTC.

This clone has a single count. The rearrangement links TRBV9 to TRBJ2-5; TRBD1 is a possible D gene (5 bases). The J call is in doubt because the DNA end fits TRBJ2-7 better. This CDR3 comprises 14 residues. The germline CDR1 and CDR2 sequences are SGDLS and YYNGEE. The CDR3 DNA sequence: TGTGCCAGCAGCGTAGTAGGGGACTCCTACGAGCAGTACTTC. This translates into CASSVVGDSYEQYF.

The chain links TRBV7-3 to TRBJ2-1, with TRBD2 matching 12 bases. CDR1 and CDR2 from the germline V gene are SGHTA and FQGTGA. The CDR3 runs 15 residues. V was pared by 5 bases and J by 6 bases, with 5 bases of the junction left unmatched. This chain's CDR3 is CASSRRLAGVNEQFF. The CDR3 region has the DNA TGTGCCAGCAGCCGTCGACTAGCGGGGGTCAATGAGCAGTTCTTC.

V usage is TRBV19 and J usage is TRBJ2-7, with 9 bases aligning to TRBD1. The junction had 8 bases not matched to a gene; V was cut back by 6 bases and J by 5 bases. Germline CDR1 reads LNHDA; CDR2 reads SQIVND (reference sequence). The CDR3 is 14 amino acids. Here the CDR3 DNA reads TGTGCCAGTAGCGAGAGGACAGGGGCAGACGAGCAGTACTTC. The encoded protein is CASSERTGADEQYF.

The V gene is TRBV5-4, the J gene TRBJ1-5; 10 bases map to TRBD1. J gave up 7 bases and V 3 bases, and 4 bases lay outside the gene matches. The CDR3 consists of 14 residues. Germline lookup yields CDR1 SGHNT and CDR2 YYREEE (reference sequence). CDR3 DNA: TGTGCCAGCAGCTCCGGGACAGGGGTACAGCCCCAGCATTTT. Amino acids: CASSSGTGVQPQHF.

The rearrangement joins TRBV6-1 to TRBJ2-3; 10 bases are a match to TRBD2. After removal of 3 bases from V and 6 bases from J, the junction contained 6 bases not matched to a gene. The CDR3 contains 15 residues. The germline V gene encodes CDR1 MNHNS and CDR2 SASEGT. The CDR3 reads CASSDLASGSDTQYF. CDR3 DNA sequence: TGTGCCAGCAGTGATTTGGCTAGCGGGAGTGATACGCAGTATTTT.

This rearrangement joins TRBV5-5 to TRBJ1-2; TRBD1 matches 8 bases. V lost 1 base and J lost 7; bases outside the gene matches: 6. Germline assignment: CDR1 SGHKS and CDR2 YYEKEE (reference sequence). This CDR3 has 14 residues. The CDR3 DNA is TGTGCCAGCAGCTTGATAGACAGGGGTGGTGGCTACACCTTC. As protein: CASSLIDRGGGYTF.

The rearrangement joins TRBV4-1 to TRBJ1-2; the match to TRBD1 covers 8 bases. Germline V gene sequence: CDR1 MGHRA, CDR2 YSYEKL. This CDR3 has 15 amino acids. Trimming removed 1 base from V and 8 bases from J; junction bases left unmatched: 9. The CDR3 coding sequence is TGCGCCAGCAGCCAAGTGGCAGGGGGCGCCGGGGGCTACACCTTC. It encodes CASSQVAGGAGGYTF.